This T cell receptor (beta chain) emerged from a study of cytomegalovirus exposure and HLA in healthy donors. Study-level information: There were under 140 million unique TCR beta sequences, drawn from approximately 180 million T cells, in an earlier analysis.

Whole-study findings and limits: In a later analysis, parvovirus B19, influenza, CMV and Epstein-Barr virus appeared linked to several top co-occurrence clusters.

The PCR had 60 Vbeta and 13 Jbeta primers. Only in-frame clones appear in the TCRdb table, and some are missing; sequencing was by immunoSEQ multiplex PCR. The table lists 150,000 to 200,000 clones, 84% of them singletons. As concerns this clone: As yet, its antigen is unknown.

The CDR3 extends over 14 amino acids. J was trimmed by 8 bases and V by 4 bases; bases with no gene match: 10. Germline CDR1 SGHAT, CDR2 FQNNGV. Sequencing was performed on PBMCs. The chain carries TRBV11-2 and TRBJ1-1, with TRBD1 matching 7 bases. The TCR was taken from a girl aged 5 to 17 in good health and CMV-seropositive. The CDR3 region is CASSSPQGGAEAFF. The CDR3 region has the DNA TGTGCCAGCAGCTCGCCTCAGGGGGGTGCGGAAGCTTTCTTT.